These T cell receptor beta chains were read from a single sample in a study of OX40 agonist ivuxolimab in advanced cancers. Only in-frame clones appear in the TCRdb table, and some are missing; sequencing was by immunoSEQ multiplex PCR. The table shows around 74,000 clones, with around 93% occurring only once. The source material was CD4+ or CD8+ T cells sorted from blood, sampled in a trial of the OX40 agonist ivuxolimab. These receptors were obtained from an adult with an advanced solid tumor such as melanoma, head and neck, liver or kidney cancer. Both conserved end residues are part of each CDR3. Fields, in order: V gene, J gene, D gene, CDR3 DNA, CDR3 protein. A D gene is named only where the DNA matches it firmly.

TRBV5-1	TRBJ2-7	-	TGCGCCAGCAGCCGTACCGGGACTGACTCCTACGAGCAGTACTTC	CASSRTGTDSYEQYF
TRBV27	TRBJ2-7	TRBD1	TGTGCCAGCAGTACTCCCGGGACAGGGAGGGGACAGCAGTACTTC	CASSTPGTGRGQQYF
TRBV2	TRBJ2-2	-	TGTGCCAGCAGTTTGGGCCCCGGGGAGCTGTTTTTT	CASSLGPGELFF
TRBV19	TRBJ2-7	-	TGTGCCAGTAGTCTTTCCGGGACTCTCAGTCGAGAGCAGTACTTC	CASSLSGTLSREQYF
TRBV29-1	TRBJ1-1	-	TGCAGCGTTGAATGGGGGGTAGAAACTGAAGCTTTCTTT	CSVEWGVETEAFF
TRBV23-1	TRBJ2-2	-	TGCGCCAGCAGTCACGGGCCTTGGGGCGGGGAGCTGTTTTTT	CASSHGPWGGELFF
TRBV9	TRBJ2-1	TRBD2	TGTGCCAGCAGCGTCTCTAGCGGGAGGAACAATGAGCAGTTCTTC	CASSVSSGRNNEQFF
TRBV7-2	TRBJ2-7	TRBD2	TGTGCCAGCAGAACTAGCGGGAGCCCGAGCTCCTACGAGCAGTACTTC	CASRTSGSPSSYEQYF
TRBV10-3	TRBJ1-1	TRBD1	TGTGCCATCAGCCTGACAGGGGGCAACACTGAAGCTTTCTTT	CAISLTGGNTEAFF
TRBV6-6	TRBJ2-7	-	TGTGCCAGCAGTCCCCGACAGAGCTCCTACGAGCAGTACTTC	CASSPRQSSYEQYF
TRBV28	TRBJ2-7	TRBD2	TGTGCCAGCAGTTTATCAGTAGCACCGGGACTACTTATATACGAGCAGTACTTC	CASSLSVAPGLLIYEQYF
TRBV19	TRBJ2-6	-	TGTGCCAGTAGTCTGCAGGGGCTTCTCATCTCTGGGGCCAACGTCCTGACTTTC	CASSLQGLLISGANVLTF
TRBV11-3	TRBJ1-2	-	TGTGCCAGCAGCTCGCCGCGGCAGCCAACGGGCTACACCTTC	CASSSPRQPTGYTF